This T cell receptor (beta chain) was recovered during a study of Graves' ophthalmopathy and Graves' hyperthyroidism. This clonotype showed up many times. Germline values: CDR1 WNHNN, CDR2 SYGVQD (reference sequence). V lost 3 bases and J lost 6, with 6 bases in between. The CDR3 runs 11 residues. TCR beta CDR3 regions were amplified from RNA transcripts. Second-round multiplex PCR came after first-round RT-PCR with HTBI primers. Each CDR3 protein is one row after TCRdb ran MiXCR on the multiplex PCR reads. The sample yields 200,000 to 250,000 distinct CDR3 sequences, 20% to 25% seen once. For donors with ophthalmopathy, the disease showed moderate-to-severe activity, reached CAS ≥3 and NOSPECS ≥4, and had lasted under 3 months. Certain patients were not enrolled. These were patients with other autoimmune diseases, uncontrolled infections, pregnancy or lactation.

The receptor's source is a woman in her 50s with Graves' ophthalmopathy. The specimen sequenced was peripheral blood. The chain joins TRBV10-1 to TRBJ2-7; D is unclear. Written as DNA, the CDR3 is TGCGCCAGCAGTGAACTTGGCGAGCAGTACTTC. This gives the protein CASSELGEQYF.